The rows below give T cell receptor beta chains drawn from one sample of a study of blood T cell repertoires in COVID-19. Measured with immunoSEQ multiplex PCR; TCRdb has only the in-frame clones, and not every one. This table holds about 94,000 clones, about 80% found once. Sequencing was done on a sample of peripheral blood. The receptors derive from a woman older than 75 with acute or convalescent COVID-19. The CDR3 runs from the conserved cysteine through the conserved F or W. Fields, in order: V gene, J gene, clone size, D gene, CDR3 DNA, CDR3 protein. D genes are given only for firm matches. Size is omitted from some rows. Given values are once, few, many or a class for expanded clones.

TRBV2	TRBJ1-5	-	-	TGTGCCAGCAGTGAATCGACAGCGGGGAATCAGCCCCAGCATTTT	CASSESTAGNQPQHF
TRBV29-1	TRBJ1-1	-	-	TGCAGCGCCGCCGGATGGGCCACTGAAGCTTTCTTT	CSAAGWATEAFF
TRBV5-1	TRBJ1-2	-	-	TGCGCCAGCAGCTTGGAGACATTTGATGGCTACACCTTC	CASSLETFDGYTF
TRBV30	TRBJ2-7	few	-	TGTGCCTGGAGTGTATCCGGGGTTGAGCAGTACTTC	CAWSVSGVEQYF
TRBV11-2	TRBJ1-3	-	-	TGTGCCAGCAGCTTAAGGGGACGGGGAGCGGGAGACACCATATATTTT	CASSLRGRGAGDTIYF
TRBV20-1	TRBJ2-5	-	TRBD1	TGCAGTGCTAGTAGGCAGGGGGCTGCGGAGACCCAGTACTTC	CSASRQGAAETQYF
TRBV14	TRBJ2-1	-	TRBD1	TGTGCCAGCAGCCCCAGACAGGGACGGGGTAATGAGCAGTTCTTC	CASSPRQGRGNEQFF
TRBV9	TRBJ1-4	-	-	TGTGCCAGCAGCGTAGGGAGAGTCCAGGGTCCTAATGAAAAACTGTTTTTT	CASSVGRVQGPNEKLFF
TRBV28	TRBJ2-5	-	-	TGTGCCAGCAGTAGCCCCGGGGGTGGCAGAGAGACCCAGTACTTC	CASSSPGGGRETQYF
TRBV30	TRBJ2-1	-	TRBD2	TGTGCCTGGACGGGACTAGCGGGGGGAGGTGAGCAGTTCTTC	CAWTGLAGGGEQFF
TRBV27	TRBJ1-1	-	-	TGTGCCAGCAGTTCCCGCCAGGGGAAAAGCGCTGAAGCTTTCTTT	CASSSRQGKSAEAFF
TRBV7-8	TRBJ2-7	-	TRBD1	TGTGCCAGCAGCCGTAGGAGGCCGGGACAGGGAAACTACGAGCAGTACTTC	CASSRRRPGQGNYEQYF
TRBV13	TRBJ2-1	-	TRBD2	TGTGCCAGCAGCTTAACCAGGACTAGCGGGATAGATGAGCAGTTCTTC	CASSLTRTSGIDEQFF
TRBV12-2	TRBJ1-4	-	-	TGTGCAAGTCGCTTAGACAGAGAAAAACTGTTTTTT	CASRLDREKLFF
TRBV9	TRBJ2-7	-	-	TGTGCCAGCAGCGTAGGCACTAGAAGTGGCTACGAGCAGTACTTC	CASSVGTRSGYEQYF
TRBV27	TRBJ2-4	-	TRBD2	TGTGCCAGCAGTCGAAATACGGGAGGATCCATTCAGTACTTC	CASSRNTGGSIQYF
TRBV5-1	TRBJ1-3	-	TRBD1	TGCGCCAGCAGCTTGGGCGTAACAGGGGGCTCGGTTGGAAACACCATATATTTT	CASSLGVTGGSVGNTIYF
TRBV27	TRBJ2-7	-	TRBD2	TGTGCCAGCAGTTTAGCACTAGCGCAAAGCTCCTACGAGCAGTACTTC	CASSLALAQSSYEQYF
TRBV7-9	TRBJ1-2	-	-	TGTGCCAGCAGCCCCGGACAGTCCTATGGCTACACCTTC	CASSPGQSYGYTF
TRBV5-1	TRBJ2-7	-	TRBD2	TGCGCCAGCAGCTTGGGGGACTACTCCTACGAGCAGTACTTC	CASSLGDYSYEQYF
TRBV29-1	TRBJ2-1	-	-	TGCAGCGTTGGAGGAGGGACCAATGAGCAGTTCTTC	CSVGGGTNEQFF
TRBV6-6	TRBJ2-7	-	-	TGTGCCAGCAGTTTAGAAGTTAGGCAGTACTTC	CASSLEVRQYF
TRBV18	TRBJ2-1	-	TRBD1	TGTGCCAGCTCACGGGGACAGTACAATGAGCAGTTCTTC	CASSRGQYNEQFF
TRBV7-8	TRBJ2-3	-	-	TGTGCCAGCAGCTTATACCAGGGGTCAGATACGCAGTATTTT	CASSLYQGSDTQYF
TRBV18	TRBJ2-3	-	-	TGTGCCAGCTCACACAGGGTGACAGATACGCAGTATTTT	CASSHRVTDTQYF
TRBV19	TRBJ2-2	-	TRBD2	TGTGCCAGTAAACCGGGAGGACTAAACACCGGGGAGCTGTTTTTT	CASKPGGLNTGELFF
TRBV24-1	TRBJ2-1	few	TRBD2	TGTGCCACCAGTGATGTGACTAGCGGGGGGATCAATGAGCAGTTCTTC	CATSDVTSGGINEQFF
TRBV6-2/TRBV6-3	TRBJ2-3	-	-	TGTGCCAGCAGCGACGGAGTTTGGGGCACAGATACGCAGTATTTT	CASSDGVWGTDTQYF
TRBV5-1	TRBJ2-3	-	TRBD2	TGCGCCAGCAGCTTGGTGGGACTAGCGGGGGGGCCCGCAGATACGCAGTATTTT	CASSLVGLAGGPADTQYF
TRBV19	TRBJ2-1	-	TRBD2	TGTGCCAGTAGAAGATGGACTAGCGGGGGGGAAAATGAGCAGTTCTTC	CASRRWTSGGENEQFF
TRBV18	TRBJ1-4	-	-	TGTGCCAGCTCACCCCGTTGGGGGGGGGATGAAAAACTGTTTTTT	CASSPRWGGDEKLFF
TRBV6-5	TRBJ2-4	-	-	TGTGCCAGCAGTTACGGGGGGAGTCTGTCCAGGAACATTCAGTACTTC	CASSYGGSLSRNIQYF